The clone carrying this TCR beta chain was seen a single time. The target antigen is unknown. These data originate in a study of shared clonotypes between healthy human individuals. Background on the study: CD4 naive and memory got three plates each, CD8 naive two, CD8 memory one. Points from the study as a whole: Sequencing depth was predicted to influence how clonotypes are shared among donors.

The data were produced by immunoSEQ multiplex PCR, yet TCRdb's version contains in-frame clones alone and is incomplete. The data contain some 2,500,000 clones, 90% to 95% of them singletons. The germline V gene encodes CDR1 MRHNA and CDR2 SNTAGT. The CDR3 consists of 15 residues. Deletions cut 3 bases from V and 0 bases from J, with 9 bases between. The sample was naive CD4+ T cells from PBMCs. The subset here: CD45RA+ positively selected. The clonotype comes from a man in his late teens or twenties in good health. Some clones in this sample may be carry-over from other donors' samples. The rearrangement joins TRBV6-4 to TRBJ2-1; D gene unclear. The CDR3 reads CASSESGNSYNEQFF. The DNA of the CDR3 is TGTGCCAGCAGTGAGTCAGGAAACTCCTACAATGAGCAGTTCTTC.